This T cell receptor beta chain was recovered during a study of preoperative IRX-2 immunotherapy in early breast cancer. TCRdb's copy holds only in-frame clones and misses some; the assay was immunoSEQ multiplex PCR. The sample yields some 22,000 clones, about 95% seen once. This CDR3 contains 15 residues. The V segment lost 5 bases and the J segment 6 bases; nucleotides outside the gene matches: 10. Germline assignment: CDR1 SGHTA and CDR2 FQGNSA. Treatment indicated: preoperative locoregional IRX-2 cytokine immunotherapy. This phase Ib study tested locoregional IRX-2 cytokine immunotherapy given before surgery.

This material consisted of tumor tissue, taken after IRX-2 immunotherapy. The chain links TRBV7-2 to TRBJ1-5; TRBD1 matches 7 bases. This TCR derives from a human donor with breast cancer. The CDR3 sequence: CASSTQGSGGQPQHF. The CDR3 DNA reads as TGTGCCAGCAGCACACAGGGGAGCGGGGGTCAGCCCCAGCATTTT.